Listed below are T cell receptor beta chains from one sample, sequenced in a study of CD8+ T cells in alopecia areata. Only in-frame clones appear in the TCRdb table, and some are missing; sequencing was by immunoSEQ multiplex PCR. The repertoire holds about 130,000 clones, with approximately 53% as singletons. The sample in question was CD4+ T cells sorted from blood, obtained at week 0. The receptors come from a human donor with alopecia areata. Each CDR3 is given with its conserved first and last residue. A D gene is named only where the DNA matches it firmly. Clone size is not always given. Where it is, it says once, few, many or a class for expanded clones.

>NA|TRBV9|TRBJ2-2|NA
TGTGCCAGCAGCGTAGATCGGGGACTCACCGGGGAGCTGTTTTTT
CASSVDRGLTGELFF
>NA|TRBV7-2|TRBJ2-5|NA
TGTGCCAGCAGCTTAGTCGGGCAAAGGACTGACTCTAAAGAGACCCAGTACTTC
CASSLVGQRTDSKETQYF
>NA|TRBV5-1|TRBJ2-3|TRBD1
TGCGCCAGCAGCTTATGGGACAGGAGGACAGATACGCAGTATTTT
CASSLWDRRTDTQYF
>NA|TRBV7-2|TRBJ2-5|NA
TGTGCCAGCAGTACCAAGAGAGAGACCCAGTACTTC
CASSTKRETQYF
>few|TRBV18|TRBJ2-2|TRBD1
TGTGCCAGCTCACCACTAGGCGGACAGGGGACCACCGGGGAGCTGTTTTTT
CASSPLGGQGTTGELFF
>few|TRBV28|TRBJ2-7|NA
TGTGCCAGCAGCCTCAGAGCTACGAGGCAGTACTTC
CASSLRATRQYF
>NA|TRBV7-2|TRBJ1-2|NA
TGTGCCAGCAGCTTAGAACAGGGTTTCTATGGCTACACCTTC
CASSLEQGFYGYTF
>few|TRBV5-1|TRBJ2-4|NA
TGCGCCAGCAGGTCGCAGGGGACGGAGGAGTACTTC
CASRSQGTEEYF
>once|TRBV6-1|TRBJ2-1|TRBD2
TGTGCCAGCAGTGGGTATAGCGGGAATGAGCAGTTCTTC
CASSGYSGNEQFF
>NA|TRBV7-2|TRBJ1-2|NA
TGTGCCAGCAGCCCTGTCGGGGGCCCTCATGGCTACACCTTC
CASSPVGGPHGYTF
>few|TRBV29-1|TRBJ1-1|NA
TGCAGCGTTATGAACACTGAAGCTTTCTTT
CSVMNTEAFF
>NA|TRBV6-5|TRBJ2-7|NA
TGTGCCAGCAGGGATGGGTTTCCCTACGAGCAGTACTTC
CASRDGFPYEQYF
>NA|TRBV11-2|TRBJ1-4|NA
TGTGCCAGCAGCTTAGGTGAAAAACTGTTTTTT
CASSLGEKLFF
>NA|TRBV7-2|TRBJ2-7|NA
TGTGCCAGCAGCCAGACCGGGACGCCAAGCTCCTACGAGCAGTACTTC
CASSQTGTPSSYEQYF
>NA|TRBV27|TRBJ2-2|NA
TGTGCCAGCAGTTTAGCAGGTTCTGGGGAGCTGTTTTTT
CASSLAGSGELFF
>NA|TRBV5-1|TRBJ1-5|NA
TGCGCCAGCAGCTTGGATGGCGGGGGCGTTGATCAGCCCCAGCATTTT
CASSLDGGGVDQPQHF
>NA|TRBV5-1|TRBJ2-6|TRBD1
TGCGCCAGCAGCTTGGCCGGGACAGACTCTGGGGCCAACGTCCTGACTTTC
CASSLAGTDSGANVLTF
>few|TRBV29-1|TRBJ2-2|NA
TGCAGCTCCCTGGGGGAGACCGGGGAGCTGTTTTTT
CSSLGETGELFF
>NA|TRBV9|TRBJ1-3|NA
TGTGCCAGCAGCGTAGGTACGGGGCCCTACTCTGGAAACACCATATATTTT
CASSVGTGPYSGNTIYF
>NA|TRBV4-3|TRBJ1-1|NA
TGCGCCAGCAGCCCCACGGTGAACACTGAAGCTTTCTTT
CASSPTVNTEAFF
>NA|TRBV2|TRBJ2-3|NA
TGTGCCAGCAGGCGAACCACAGATACGCAGTATTTT
CASRRTTDTQYF
>NA|TRBV7-2|TRBJ1-1|NA
TGTGCCAGCAGCTCGTACACCAACACTGAAGCTTTCTTT
CASSSYTNTEAFF
>NA|TRBV18|TRBJ2-3|NA
TGTGCCAGCTCACGGGAGGCAGATACGCAGTATTTT
CASSREADTQYF
>few|TRBV28|TRBJ2-2|NA
TGTGCCAGCACTTTCCGGATGAACACCGGGGAGCTGTTTTTT
CASTFRMNTGELFF
>NA|TRBV5-4|TRBJ1-5|NA
TGTGCCAGCAGCCTGGAGGGACGCAATCAGCCCCAGCATTTT
CASSLEGRNQPQHF
>NA|TRBV11-2|TRBJ1-5|TRBD1
TGTGCCAGCAGCCCTGCTGGACAGGGCGGCCAGCCCCAGCATTTT
CASSPAGQGGQPQHF
>NA|TRBV29-1|TRBJ1-2|NA
TGCAGCGTTGGAAGCTACACCTTC
CSVGSYTF
>few|TRBV7-2|TRBJ2-7|TRBD1
TGTGCCAGCAGCTTAATGGGACAGGGGCCCTACGAGCAGTACTTC
CASSLMGQGPYEQYF
>few|TRBV30|TRBJ2-1|NA
TGTGCCTGGAGTGTAGCGTCTCCCTACAATGAGCAGTTCTTC
CAWSVASPYNEQFF
>few|TRBV5-1|TRBJ2-6|NA
TGCGCCAGCAGCTTTGGGGCTGGGGCCAACGTCCTGACTTTC
CASSFGAGANVLTF
>NA|TRBV5-1|TRBJ2-4|NA
TGCGCCAGCAGCTTGTATAGGGCAGGGGCGGACATTCAGTACTTC
CASSLYRAGADIQYF
>NA|TRBV7-9|TRBJ2-3|TRBD2
TGTGCCAGCAGCTTAACTAGCGGGGGCCGCACAGATACGCAGTATTTT
CASSLTSGGRTDTQYF
>NA|TRBV5-4|TRBJ1-2|TRBD1
TGTGCCAGCAGCTTGGTCGGTGACAGGGGGATTATCGGCTACACCTTC
CASSLVGDRGIIGYTF